This T cell receptor (beta chain) was retrieved from a study of T cells in Graves' hyperthyroidism and ophthalmopathy (dated by TCRdb to between 2017 and 2020). Regarding the study in general: A discovery cohort of about a hundred patients, about 40 with Graves' ophthalmopathy and approximately 55 with stable Graves' hyperthyroidism, was used to find distinguishing TCR V-J signatures. Whether ophthalmopathy could be predicted prospectively was tested in an independent validation cohort made up of roughly 19 hyperthyroidism patients plus 17 patients who later progressed to ophthalmopathy. The 95 to 100 discovery patients were randomly divided into training and test sets at a 7:3 ratio. In addition, the study compared T-cell repertoires in thyroid tissue and in blood from six Graves' hyperthyroidism patients. After sampling, hyperthyroidism patients received methimazole starting at 30 mg daily, and ophthalmopathy patients received high-dose intravenous methylprednisolone. TCR Vbeta CDR3 sequencing of 130 to 150 peripheral blood samples (43 ophthalmopathy, about 80 hyperthyroidism and around 17 progressor patients) is reported in the paper. General findings and caveats noted by the study authors: A model built on a 13 V-J signature distinguished ophthalmopathy from stable hyperthyroidism, reaching about 88% sensitivity and around 81% specificity in cross-validation and 80%/75% in testing. Sample size was not statistically predetermined, and blinding of investigators to group allocation was not performed. In validation, the model predicted progression to ophthalmopathy with just under 71% sensitivity and around 72% specificity, a median of around six months before onset. Most expanded thyroid clonotypes (frequency above 0.001) were also detected in blood, suggesting blood repertoires may reflect thyroid immune responses.

In the case of this clonotype: It lacks a known antigen. Base qualities are missing; no much larger clone stands one base away.

A patient counted as having stable Graves' hyperthyroidism if no progression to ophthalmopathy occurred over 18 months of follow-up. The hyperthyroidism patients were between 18 and 65 years old and newly diagnosed, with a disease duration of less than 2 months. Exclusion was applied to patients with uncontrolled infections, other autoimmune diseases, pregnancy or lactation. Diagnoses were established on the basis of clinical symptoms, serum thyroxine and TRAb, thyroid ultrasound, and orbital computed tomography. Trizol reagent was used to extract total RNA, and RNA quality was then checked on an Agilent 2100 Bioanalyzer. Spanning cysteine to phenylalanine, the CDR3 consists of 16 amino acids. Of all the DNA, just the CDR3 is kept, 48 bases in frame from base 1. Clipping removes 0 bases from V and 8 bases from J, with 6 as the unmatched junction base count. CDR1 is given as SGHRS and CDR2 as YFSETQ, both from the germline V gene.

The TCR beta CDR3 regions were amplified from the RNA transcripts. For the first round of RT-PCR on the TCR CDR3, the HTBI primer set was used together with the Qiagen OneStep RT-PCR kit. A second multiplex PCR round built the libraries, followed by size selection and purification. Paired-end sequencing of the libraries was performed with 100 bp reads on an Illumina HiSeq2000. Under the source paper's analysis protocol: Raw data were processed with SOAPnuke, discarding reads with adapters, uncalled bases, mean Phred below 15, or no exact constant-primer or identifier match. High-quality paired reads were merged with COPE v1.2.5, and unique nucleotide sequences were defined as clonotypes. MiTCR v1.1 was used to align clonotypes to the IMGT TRBV, TRBD and TRBJ reference segments. The analysis included only V-J combinations with a frequency above 0.0001, which together covered roughly 99% of the repertoires. The TCS score was defined as F50 (clonal expansion) divided by E x V (chaos), with BLOSUM62-based TCRdist calculated between CDR3 peptides within each V-J. Welch's t-statistics and random forest reduced around 520 V-J features to under 15, which were used in a naive Bayes classifier (R e1071). The Morisita-Horn index was used to measure how similar the thyroid and blood repertoires were. Using fastp trimming at Q25 and MiXCR clonotype assembly, TCRdb reanalyzed the public sequencing data and kept in-frame beta chains. Duplicate CDR3 protein sequences are folded into a single record with the most common DNA and genes. The V and J calls were not made by the authors but by TCRdb's processing. This sample has about 580,000 distinct CDR3 sequences in its table, and under 60% of those were observed once. 7.5% to 8.5% of the sample comes from the top ten.

The sequence derives from a young woman with Graves' hyperthyroidism. The sequencing input was peripheral blood or thyroid tissue (not recorded which). The receptor chain draws on TRBV5-1 and TRBJ2-1; TRBD2 lines up with 12 middle nucleotides. At the DNA level, the sequence is TGCGCCAGCAGCTTGGTGCTAGCGGGAGGGCCTCATGAGCAGTTCTTC. It translates as CASSLVLAGGPHEQFF.